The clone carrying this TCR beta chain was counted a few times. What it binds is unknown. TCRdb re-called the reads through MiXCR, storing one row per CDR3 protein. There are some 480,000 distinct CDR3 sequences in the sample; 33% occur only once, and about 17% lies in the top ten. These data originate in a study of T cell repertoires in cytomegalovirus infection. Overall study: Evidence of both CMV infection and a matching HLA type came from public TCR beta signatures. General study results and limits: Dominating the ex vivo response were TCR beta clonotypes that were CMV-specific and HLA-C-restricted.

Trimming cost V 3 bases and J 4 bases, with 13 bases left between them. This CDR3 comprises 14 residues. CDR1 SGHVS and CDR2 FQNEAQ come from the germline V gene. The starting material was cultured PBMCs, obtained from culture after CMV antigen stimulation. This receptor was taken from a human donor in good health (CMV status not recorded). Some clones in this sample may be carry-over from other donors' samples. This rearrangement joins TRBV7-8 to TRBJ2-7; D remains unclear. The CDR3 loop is CASSLVGREYEQYV. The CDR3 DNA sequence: TGTGCCAGCAGCTTGGTGGGAAGAGAATACGAGCAGTACGTC.